This T cell receptor (beta chain) was documented in a study of blood T cell repertoires in COVID-19 (dated by TCRdb to the early 2020s). Some background on the complete study: Collaborator samples came from the United States, Italy and Spain and covered acute and convalescent phases of COVID-19. The material from the prospective study consisted of cDNA or gDNA derived from T cells, B-cell-depleted T cells, or PBMCs. Deeply sampled blood TCRbeta repertoires from subjects exposed to, actively infected with, or recovered from COVID-19 were included in the dataset. A freely available public database, intended as a resource for researchers studying the immune response to SARS-CoV-2, is where the repertoires were released. The samples were drawn from the first 160 participants of the ongoing ImmuneRACE study and from under 1,500 subjects provided by 6 global collaborators. Nearly every sample came with metadata listing a de-identified subject ID, COVID-19 status, age in years and sex. Where available, HLA class I and class II types were taken from metadata supplied by the sample provider and were not determined by assay-based typing. Beyond this particular receptor, the publication reports: The amount of clinical and demographic metadata varied by source and participant and was provided uncurated.

Another Seattle source contributed samples from volunteer blood donors who had recovered from COVID-19. The collaborating institutions used their own protocols to collect whole blood in K2EDTA tubes. For TCRbeta analysis, collaborator samples were shipped as frozen whole blood, as isolated PBMCs, or as DNA extracted from either sample type. A word on this clone: The target of this receptor is not known. One base away there is no much larger clone; base qualities are not given.

The germline V gene (reference sequence) sets CDR1 to MNHEY and CDR2 to SMNVEV. For this chain, trimming is 5 bases at the V end and 5 bases at the J end, and the number of junction bases without a gene match is 9. The CDR3 measures 17 amino acids from cysteine to phenylalanine. Here the CDR3 DNA is all that survives: 51 bases in frame from base 1. The immunoSEQ Assay, a bias-controlled multiplex PCR, was used to amplify TCRbeta CDR3 regions from genomic DNA. The original pipeline was this. Nucleated cell counts per sample were estimated from amplification of reference gene primers within the assay. To quantify the absolute abundance of each unique TCRbeta CDR3 rearrangement, sequence reads were collapsed and filtered. For each sample, productive Simpson clonality was calculated as the square root of Simpson's diversity index across productive rearrangements. Drawn from immuneACCESS, this table holds only the in-frame rearrangements with V and J called that TCRdb kept. Clones are partly lost; checked studies trace under half to an unresolved V gene and leave the rest unexplained. V and J calls and clone size are as listed in that table; D and trimming were resolved from the DNA. This sample has about 190,000 clones in its table, and around 79% of those were observed once. Clones ranked in the top ten supply roughly 13% of the sample.

This receptor was obtained from a man in his forties or fifties who had recovered from COVID-19. The chain joins TRBV27 to TRBJ2-5; 15 middle bases align to TRBD2. The sample taken for sequencing was peripheral blood. The encoded CDR3 is CASSLNGLAGGMETQYF. The nucleotide sequence is given as TGTGCCAGCAGTCTAAATGGACTAGCGGGAGGGATGGAGACCCAGTACTTC.